These 14 T cell receptor beta chains were sequenced from one sample in a study of post-analysis software for immune sequencing data. Study-wide findings and caveats: About five TRBV segments occurring more often in patients than controls included TRBV5-6, TRBV5-1 and TRBV20-1.

Tagging with unique molecular identifiers was a feature of the TCR beta cDNA libraries. One entry per CDR3 protein results from TCRdb running MiXCR on the PCR reads. This sample has under 200,000 distinct CDR3 sequences, with over 25% found just once. Which antigens these TCRs recognize remains unknown. The specimen sequenced was blood. Receptors originate from a girl under 18 with multiple sclerosis.

This clonotype was observed a single time. V and J are TRBV20-1 and TRBJ2-5; 10 bases map to TRBD2. Germline lookup yields CDR1 DFQATT and CDR2 SNEGSKA (reference sequence). CDR3 length: 14 amino acids. V lost 6 bases and J lost 1; bases outside the gene matches: 5. CDR3 in amino acids: CSASGLARQETQYF. Here the CDR3 DNA reads TGCAGTGCGTCGGGACTAGCGCGCCAAGAGACCCAGTACTTC.

The genes are TRBV18 and TRBJ2-1, with TRBD1 identical over 8 bases. Germline CDR1 is KGHSH and CDR2 is LQKENI. The V gene end was trimmed by 3 bases and the J gene end by 6 bases; junction bases not matched to a gene: 7. This CDR3 spans 15 amino acids. CDR3 coding DNA: TGTGCCAGCTCACCCCAGGGGGCGCCGGGCAATGAGCAGTTCTTC. This encodes CASSPQGAPGNEQFF. The whole variable domain, filled in from reference TRBV18 and TRBJ2-1, reads NAGVMQNPRHLVRRRGQEARLRCSPMKGHSHVYWYRQLPEEGLKFMVYLQKENIIDESGMPKERFSAEFPKEGPSILRIQQVVRGDSAAYFCASSPQGAPGNEQFFGPGTRLTVL.

The chain joins TRBV20-1 to TRBJ2-1, with 8 bases that match TRBD2. Germline assignment: CDR1 DFQATT and CDR2 SNEGSKA (reference sequence). The CDR3 covers 9 residues. J lost 15 bases, V lost 3 bases, and 1 base had no gene match. Here the CDR3 DNA reads TGCAGTGCTAGCGCGGGGGGGTTCTTC. This gives the protein CSASAGGFF.

A few counts support this clonotype. The J gene is TRBJ1-2, the V gene TRBV6-6; D unresolved. This CDR3 contains 15 residues. The V end was cut by 1 base, the J end by 0 bases, with 9 bases between. Germline assignment: CDR1 MNHNY and CDR2 SVGAGI (reference sequence). For the CDR3, the DNA is TGTGCCAGCAGTTACTTAGATACAGCTAACTATGGCTACACCTTC. Amino acid sequence: CASSYLDTANYGYTF.

On this clonotype: This may arise from a read error, as a much more abundant clone is one base away. The chain is built from TRBV20-1 and TRBJ2-3; D might be TRBD1 (6 bases). Trimming pared 0 bases from V and 4 bases from J, leaving 14 bases between. The CDR3 has 15 residues. CDR1 and CDR2 (germline): DFQATT, SNEGSKA (reference sequence). In DNA form, the CDR3 reads TGCAGTGCTAGAGATTGGAAGGGGGACGCAGATACGCAGTATTTT. Its protein product is CSARDWKGDADTQYF.

This clonotype was picked up many times. The V gene is TRBV6-5, the J gene TRBJ2-7, with TRBD1 identical over 7 bases. CDR3 length equals 13 residues. The J segment lost 2 bases and the V segment lost 5 bases, leaving 3 bases of the junction unmatched. Germline values: CDR1 MNHEY, CDR2 SVGAGI. The CDR3 reads CASSHGQAYEQYF. The CDR3 DNA sequence: TGTGCCAGCAGTCATGGACAGGCCTACGAGCAGTACTTC.

This clonotype was seen at least ten times. The chain links TRBV20-1 to TRBJ2-3; D gene ambiguous. The CDR3 has 11 amino acids. Per the germline V gene, CDR1 is DFQATT and CDR2 is SNEGSKA (reference sequence). The germline V and J ends were trimmed by 3 bases and 9 bases, with 10 bases remaining between them. The CDR3 region has the DNA TGCAGTGCTAGTCCACCCGTGACGCAGTATTTT. Protein: CSASPPVTQYF.

This clonotype was seen only a few times. The rearrangement joins TRBV7-9 to TRBJ1-6, with TRBD1 identical over 8 bases. The germline V gene encodes CDR1 SEHNR and CDR2 FQNEAQ (reference sequence). Trimming took 4 bases from V and 10 from J; bases not matched to a gene: 6. This CDR3 is built from 14 residues. The CDR3 bases are TGTGCCAGCAGCTCGGACAGGGTATCGTCACCCCTCCACTTT. The encoded protein is CASSSDRVSSPLHF.

The chain joins TRBV12-3 or TRBV12-4 to TRBJ1-1; D is perhaps TRBD1 (6 bases). The V end was cut by 7 bases, the J end by 0 bases, with 12 bases between. This CDR3 is 14 amino acids long. The CDR3 DNA follows: TGTGCCAGCACCCCGACAGGCTTGAACACTGAAGCTTTCTTT. Its translation: CASTPTGLNTEAFF.

CDR3 DNA sequence: TGTGCCAGCAGCTTAATGGGTTCAGGGAACACTGAAGCTTTCTTT. Its translation: CASSLMGSGNTEAFF. The V call is TRBV7-3, the J call TRBJ1-1; no reliable D call. The germline V gene has CDR1 SGHTA and CDR2 FQGTGA. This CDR3 has 15 residues. Trimming took 1 base from V and 1 from J, leaving 10 bases between them.

This clonotype was seen repeatedly, ten times or more. The CDR3 loop reads CASSVWTSGSLETQYF. The CDR3 nucleotides read TGTGCCAGCAGTGTTTGGACTAGCGGAAGCCTAGAGACCCAGTACTTC. The chain employs TRBV28 and TRBJ2-5; 10 bases match TRBD2. This CDR3 has 16 amino acids. Germline V CDR1 and CDR2: MDHEN, SYDVKM. The junction had 10 bases not matched to a gene; V was cut back by 5 bases and J by 4 bases.

Ten or more counts support this clonotype. The V gene is TRBV12-3 or TRBV12-4, the J gene TRBJ1-2; no reliable D call. V was shortened by 6 bases and J by 7 bases, with 15 bases between the two germline ends. The CDR3 runs 13 residues. CDR3 amino acids: CASSLDTRPGYTF. In DNA, the CDR3 is TGTGCCAGCAGCCTTGACACCCGACCTGGCTACACCTTC.

This sequence joins TRBV20-1 and TRBJ1-2; tentatively, D is TRBD1 (5 bases). Germline assignment: CDR1 DFQATT and CDR2 SNEGSKA (reference sequence). The V end lost 1 base, the J end lost 12 bases, and 21 bases lay between the germline ends. This CDR3 spans 14 amino acids. The CDR3 here is CSARGGASHTYDTF. The CDR3, as DNA: TGCAGTGCTAGAGGAGGGGCCTCACACACGTACGACACCTTC.

This chain connects TRBV15 to TRBJ2-3, with 7 bases lining up with TRBD1. CDR3 length: 15 amino acids. With V trimmed by 2 bases and J by 4 bases, 6 bases remained unmatched. Germline V gene sequence: CDR1 LNHNV, CDR2 YYDKDF (reference sequence). The CDR3 spells CATSRKTGYADTQYF. As DNA, the CDR3 is TGTGCCACCAGCAGAAAGACAGGGTACGCAGATACGCAGTATTTT.